A selection of T cell receptor beta chains follows, all from one sample in a study of CD8 T cells in Susac syndrome. TCRdb re-analysed the immunoSEQ multiplex PCR reads in MiXCR, keeping a single row per CDR3 protein. The repertoire holds roughly 180,000 distinct CDR3 sequences, with over 85% as singletons. The sample comprised CD4+ T cells from PBMCs. The receptors originated from a human donor with multiple sclerosis. Both conserved end residues are part of each CDR3. A D gene is named only where the DNA matches it firmly. Expanded clones get a size class; other rows say once, few or many, or leave the size out.

V	size	D	J	CDR3	DNA
TRBV7-2	-	-	TRBJ1-5	CASSLTGTQPQHF	TGTGCCAGCAGCTTGACAGGAACTCAGCCCCAGCATTTT
TRBV12-3/TRBV12-4	-	-	TRBJ2-6	CASSSGRSFSGANVLTF	TGTGCCAGCAGTTCCGGCAGATCCTTCTCTGGGGCCAACGTCCTGACTTTC
TRBV4-3	-	-	TRBJ2-7	CASSQEWDEWEAPYEQYF	TGCGCCAGCAGCCAAGAATGGGACGAGTGGGAGGCCCCCTACGAGCAGTACTTC
TRBV12-3/TRBV12-4	-	-	TRBJ1-5	CASSLGGFEPQHF	TGTGCCAGCAGTTTAGGGGGTTTCGAGCCCCAGCATTTT
TRBV2	-	TRBD1	TRBJ1-2	CASNDRGWRGYTF	TGTGCCAGCAATGACAGGGGATGGCGAGGCTACACCTTC
TRBV12-3/TRBV12-4	-	TRBD2	TRBJ2-3	CASSKREGLHTQYF	TGTGCCAGCAGCAAGCGGGAGGGCCTCCATACGCAGTATTTT
TRBV7-9	-	TRBD1	TRBJ1-2	CASSYPGQGNYGYTF	TGTGCCAGCAGCTATCCGGGACAGGGGAACTATGGCTACACCTTC
TRBV30	few	TRBD1	TRBJ2-2	CAWSLTGATGELFF	TGTGCCTGGAGCCTTACAGGGGCCACCGGGGAGCTGTTTTTT
TRBV9	once	-	TRBJ2-5	CASSEGSTSPAETQYF	TGTGCCAGCAGCGAGGGGTCGACAAGCCCGGCGGAGACCCAGTACTTC
TRBV3-1	-	-	TRBJ2-1	CASSRLNRVSWGLSYNEQFF	TGTGCCAGCAGCCGGTTGAACAGGGTCTCATGGGGGCTCTCCTACAATGAGCAGTTCTTC
TRBV25-1	-	-	TRBJ2-5	CASSEQPQETQYF	TGTGCCAGCAGTGAACAACCACAAGAGACCCAGTACTTC
TRBV2	-	-	TRBJ1-2	CASSASPVGYTF	TGTGCCAGCAGCGCTTCCCCAGTTGGCTACACCTTC
TRBV2	-	-	TRBJ1-6	CASGDVSNGSPLHF	TGTGCCAGCGGGGACGTCTCTAATGGTTCACCCCTCCACTTT
TRBV7-8	-	TRBD2	TRBJ2-4	CASSLVVAGAQAKNIQYF	TGTGCCAGCAGCTTAGTGGTAGCGGGGGCCCAAGCCAAAAACATTCAGTACTTC
TRBV9	once	TRBD1	TRBJ1-2	CASSVAWTGTGAGYTF	TGTGCCAGCAGCGTAGCCTGGACAGGGACAGGAGCTGGCTACACCTTC